This T cell receptor beta chain is from a study of cytomegalovirus exposure and HLA in healthy donors. Overall study results and limits: Several top significant clusters appeared, in a later analysis, to be linked to common viral pathogens.

This clone was counted between two and nine times. The antigen is unknown. The primer mix had 60 Vbeta and 13 Jbeta primers. This table comes from immunoSEQ multiplex PCR, and its TCRdb copy is limited to in-frame clones, with some not included. Here the sample spans more than 95,000 clones, around 15% being singletons. Sequencing input: PBMCs. This receptor was obtained from a female donor in good health and CMV-seronegative.

The CDR3 nucleotides read TGTGCCAGCAGCGTGACCGGGACAGGGAACACTGAAGCTTTCTTT. Encoded protein: CASSVTGTGNTEAFF. The V gene is TRBV7-2, the J gene TRBJ1-1; TRBD1 aligns across 8 bases. The germline V gene encodes CDR1 SGHTA and CDR2 FQGNSA. This CDR3 is 15 amino acids long. The junction had 6 bases not matched to a gene; V was cut back by 5 bases and J by 1 base.